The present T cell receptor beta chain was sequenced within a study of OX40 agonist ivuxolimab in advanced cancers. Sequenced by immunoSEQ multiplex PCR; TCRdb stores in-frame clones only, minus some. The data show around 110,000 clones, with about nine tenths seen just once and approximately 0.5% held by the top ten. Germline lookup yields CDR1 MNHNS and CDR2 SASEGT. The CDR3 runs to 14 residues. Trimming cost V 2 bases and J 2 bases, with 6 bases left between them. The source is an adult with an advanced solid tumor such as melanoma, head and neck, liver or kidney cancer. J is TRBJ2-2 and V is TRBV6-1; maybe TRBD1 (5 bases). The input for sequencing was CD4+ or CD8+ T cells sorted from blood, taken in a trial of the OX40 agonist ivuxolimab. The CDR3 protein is CASSEQGNTGELFF. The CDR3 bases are TGTGCCAGCAGTGAACAGGGTAACACCGGGGAGCTGTTTTTT.